Shown below are 31 T cell receptor beta chains from a single sample sequenced in a study of blood T cell repertoires in COVID-19. Using immunoSEQ multiplex PCR, the repertoire was profiled, and TCRdb retains in-frame clones only, with some absent. This table holds 40,000 to 50,000 clones, 88% found once. Sequenced sample: peripheral blood. Receptors were obtained from a man between 50 and 59 years old with active COVID-19.

The rearrangement joins TRBV4-1 to TRBJ2-7; 8 bases line up with TRBD1. Germline V gene data show CDR1 as MGHRA and CDR2 as YSYEKL. The CDR3 is 14 amino acids. V trimming: 5 bases; J trimming: 3 bases; junction bases outside the gene matches: 6. This CDR3 reads CASSDRTGNYEQYF. CDR3 nucleotides: TGCGCCAGCAGCGATAGGACAGGGAACTACGAGCAGTACTTC.

The rearrangement links TRBV5-8 to TRBJ1-4, with D possibly being TRBD1 (6 bases). This CDR3 has 14 amino acids. Germline assignment: CDR1 SGHTS and CDR2 YDEGEE. Trimming removed 0 bases from V and 7 bases from J, with 10 bases in between. CDR3 nucleotides: TGTGCCAGCAGCTTGGGGCAGGGGAGTGAAAAACTGTTTTTT. Translated: CASSLGQGSEKLFF.

Only a few counts were recorded for this clone. This chain uses TRBV6-5 with TRBJ2-4; 11 positions agree with TRBD2. The CDR3 covers 15 residues. CDR1 and CDR2 (germline): MNHEY, SVGAGI. V was pared by 7 bases and J by 6 bases, with 8 bases of the junction left unmatched. This chain's CDR3 is CASTYSGGAGNIQYF. Here the CDR3 DNA reads TGTGCCAGCACCTATAGCGGGGGGGCTGGAAACATTCAGTACTTC.

This chain connects TRBV6-5 to TRBJ2-3, with 8 positions matching TRBD1. The ends lost 2 bases at V and 1 base at J; junction bases unmatched: 2. The CDR3 is 15 residues long. CDR1 MNHEY and CDR2 SVGAGI come from the germline V gene. Here the CDR3 DNA reads TGTGCCAGCAGTTACGACAGGGGACGCACAGATACGCAGTATTTT. Its protein is CASSYDRGRTDTQYF.

This chain joins TRBV12-5 and TRBJ2-3, with D hard to call. Trimming shortened V by 5 bases and J by 3 bases, and 3 bases separated the two germline ends. The CDR3 runs 11 residues. Per germline, CDR1 LGHNT and CDR2 FRNRAP. The CDR3 sequence: CASGRTDTQYF. CDR3 DNA sequence: TGTGCTAGTGGTCGGACAGATACGCAGTATTTT.

The CDR3 region is CASSFRTSGSSNEQFF. CDR3 nucleotide sequence: TGTGCCAGCTCATTTCGGACTAGCGGGTCGTCGAATGAGCAGTTCTTC. This chain connects TRBV18 to TRBJ2-1; TRBD2 aligns across 11 bases. J lost 7 bases, V lost 5 bases, and 10 bases had no gene match. The V gene's germline CDR1 is KGHSH and CDR2 LQKENI. The CDR3 extends over 16 amino acids.

This clone came up once. The CDR3 loop reads CASSLGASLLYEQYF. The CDR3 coding sequence is TGTGCCAGCAGCTTAGGCGCTAGCCTCCTCTACGAGCAGTACTTC. The chain employs TRBV7-7 and TRBJ2-7, with a possible D match to TRBD2 (5 bases). The germline V gene encodes CDR1 SSHAT and CDR2 FNYEAQ (reference sequence). CDR3 size: 15 residues. Trimming removed 1 base at V and 3 bases at J, with 13 bases between.

The J gene is TRBJ2-3, the V gene TRBV10-2; D gene ambiguous. This CDR3 spans 13 amino acids. The germline gives CDR1 WSHSY, CDR2 SAAADI. The V end lost 7 bases, the J end lost 0 bases, and 8 bases lay between the germline ends. The CDR3 coding sequence is TGCGCCAGCATTAAAGCGAGCACAGATACGCAGTATTTT. As protein: CASIKASTDTQYF.

The CDR3 sequence is CASKFGLAGEETQYF. CDR3 nucleotide sequence: TGTGCCAGTAAATTCGGGCTAGCGGGGGAAGAGACCCAGTACTTC. The chain combines TRBV19 with TRBJ2-5, with TRBD2 matching 10 bases. Germline CDR1 reads LNHDA; CDR2 reads SQIVND (reference sequence). This CDR3 is 15 amino acids long. Germline trimming cut 7 bases from V and 3 bases from J; bases unmatched to any gene: 8.

This sequence joins TRBV5-5 and TRBJ2-1; the D gene is possibly TRBD1 (6 bases). The V end lost 4 bases, the J end lost 2 bases, and 13 bases lay between the germline ends. The CDR3 sequence is 15 residues long. The V gene's germline CDR1 is SGHKS and CDR2 YYEKEE (reference sequence). The CDR3 region is CASSPDSMAYNEQFF. In DNA, the CDR3 is TGTGCCAGCAGCCCGGACAGCATGGCCTACAATGAGCAGTTCTTC.

The V and J genes are TRBV30 and TRBJ1-5; D uncertain. Germline V gene data show CDR1 as GTSNPN and CDR2 as SVGIG (reference sequence). Trimming took 0 bases from V and 0 from J, leaving 12 bases between them. CDR3 length equals 16 residues. In DNA form, the CDR3 reads TGTGCCTGGAGTGTCCGAATAACAAATAGCAATCAGCCCCAGCATTTT. It specifies CAWSVRITNSNQPQHF.

This clone was recorded a few times. The chain combines TRBV4-3 with TRBJ2-1, with 8 bases matching TRBD2. CDR1 and CDR2 from the germline V gene are LGHNA and YSLEER. Trimming at V came to 3 bases and at J to 6 bases, leaving 4 bases not matched to a gene. The CDR3 is 14 amino acids. CDR3: CASSHGLAPNEQFF. In DNA, the CDR3 is TGCGCCAGCAGCCACGGACTAGCACCCAATGAGCAGTTCTTC.

V gene TRBV11-2 combines with J gene TRBJ2-5; 8 nucleotides align to TRBD2. This CDR3 is 16 amino acids long. V lost 6 bases to trimming and J lost 2 bases; unmatched junction nucleotides: 11. From germline, CDR1 is SGHAT and CDR2 FQNNGV. The CDR3 DNA reads as TGTGCCAGCAGTTCAAACGCGGGGGGCCCTCAAGAGACCCAGTACTTC. It yields the protein CASSSNAGGPQETQYF.

The V call is TRBV30, the J call TRBJ2-3, with TRBD1 matching over 12 bases. This CDR3 has 14 residues. V dropped 5 bases and J dropped 5; count of bases not matched to a gene: 5. The germline V gene encodes CDR1 GTSNPN and CDR2 SVGIG (reference sequence). DNA of the CDR3: TGTGCCTGGGGGACAGGGGGCAACGGAGATACGCAGTATTTT. Protein sequence: CAWGTGGNGDTQYF.

The J gene is TRBJ2-1, the V gene TRBV2, with 8 bases identical to TRBD1. The CDR3 is 15 amino acids. The germline gives CDR1 SNHLY, CDR2 FYNNEI. Losses at the gene ends were 6 bases for V and 5 bases for J; bases not matched to a gene: 9. The CDR3 protein is CASSKFQGADNEQFF. The DNA of the CDR3 is TGTGCCAGCAGCAAATTTCAGGGGGCTGACAATGAGCAGTTCTTC.

The gene calls are TRBV10-2 and TRBJ2-3; 11 nucleotides line up with TRBD2. The CDR3 has 14 residues. Germline V gene lookup returns CDR1 WSHSY and CDR2 SAAADI. V trimming: 7 bases; J trimming: 7 bases; junction bases outside the gene matches: 7. Here the CDR3 reads CASTLAGGGYTQYF. In DNA, the CDR3 is TGCGCCAGCACCCTAGCGGGGGGTGGATATACGCAGTATTTT.

The rearrangement uses TRBV3-1 (or the pseudogene TRBV3-2) and TRBJ2-7, with 14 bases aligning to TRBD2. The germline CDR1 and CDR2 sequences are LGHDT and YNNKEL (reference sequence). CDR3 size: 17 residues. Trimming at V came to 3 bases and at J to 8 bases, leaving 12 bases not matched to a gene. CDR3 sequence: CASSQGLPTSGGEKQYF. In DNA, the CDR3 is TGTGCCAGCAGCCAGGGGTTACCGACTAGCGGGGGGGAGAAGCAGTACTTC.

The chain recombines TRBV19 with TRBJ1-3; 7 bases fit TRBD1. Germline-derived CDR1 and CDR2 are LNHDA and SQIVND (reference sequence). V lost 4 bases and J lost 2; bases outside the gene matches: 5. This CDR3 is built from 15 residues. CDR3 coding DNA: TGTGCCAGTAGTACGCCAACAGGGGCTGGAAACACCATATATTTT. Protein: CASSTPTGAGNTIYF.

The chain combines TRBV27 with TRBJ2-1, with 13 positions matching TRBD2. This CDR3 contains 15 residues. V lost 6 bases and J lost 7; bases outside the gene matches: 6. Germline CDR1 is MNHEY and CDR2 is SMNVEV (reference sequence). CDR3 amino acids: CASSLGTSGKNEQFF. The CDR3, as DNA: TGTGCCAGCAGCTTAGGGACTAGCGGGAAGAATGAGCAGTTCTTC.

J is TRBJ2-3 and V is TRBV4-2; D call uncertain. V was shortened by 0 bases and J by 4 bases, with 8 bases between the two germline ends. Germline values: CDR1 LGHNA, CDR2 YNFKEQ. The CDR3 covers 14 residues. CDR3 DNA: TGTGCCAGCAGCCAAGAAGAACAATCAGATACGCAGTATTTT. This encodes CASSQEEQSDTQYF.

This sequence joins TRBV25-1 and TRBJ1-6, with no clear D. V lost 1 base and J lost 9, with 7 bases in between. CDR1 and CDR2 from the germline V gene are MGHDK and SYGVNS. This CDR3 spans 13 amino acids. The CDR3 loop is CASSESKSSPLHF. The CDR3 DNA reads as TGTGCCAGCAGTGAATCTAAGAGTTCACCCCTCCACTTT.

The chain couples TRBV4-3 to TRBJ2-7, with 9 positions matching TRBD2. This CDR3 is built from 21 residues. The germline V gene encodes CDR1 LGHNA and CDR2 YSLEER. The ends lost 4 bases at V and 2 bases at J; junction bases unmatched: 24. CDR3 in amino acids: CASSRYGVASGRFPLPYEQYF. The DNA of the CDR3 is TGCGCCAGCAGCCGGTACGGGGTTGCGAGCGGGAGGTTTCCTCTCCCCTACGAGCAGTACTTC.

V is TRBV11-3 and J is TRBJ1-4; D perhaps matches TRBD1 (5 bases). The CDR3 runs to 17 residues. V lost 1 base to trimming and J lost 4 bases, with 16 bases between them. The germline V gene encodes CDR1 SGHNT and CDR2 YENEEA. Here the CDR3 reads CASSLAPTEYFNEKLFF. In DNA, the CDR3 is TGTGCCAGCAGCTTAGCGCCGACAGAATACTTTAATGAAAAACTGTTTTTT.

Written as DNA, the CDR3 is TGTGCCACCAGCAGGGACAGGGCTGATGAGACCCAGTACTTC. Amino acids: CATSRDRADETQYF. This chain links TRBV15 with TRBJ2-5; 8 bases match TRBD1. J gave up 5 bases and V 3 bases, and 5 bases lay outside the gene matches. Germline V gives CDR1 LNHNV, CDR2 YYDKDF (reference sequence). The CDR3 runs to 14 residues. Looking up the rest from reference TRBV15 and TRBJ2-5 gives the full variable domain: DAMVIQNPRYQVTQFGKPVTLSCSQTLNHNVMYWYQQKSSQAPKLLFHYYDKDFNNEADTPDNFQSRRPNTSFCFLDIRSPGLGDTAMYLCATSRDRADETQYFGPGTRLLVL.

The J gene is TRBJ2-2, the V gene TRBV28, with 8 bases fitting TRBD2. This CDR3 has 16 residues. V was pared by 5 bases and J by 5 bases, with 10 bases of the junction left unmatched. Germline loops: CDR1 MDHEN, CDR2 SYDVKM. In nucleotides, the CDR3 is TGTGCCAGCAGTCTGAATGGACTAGCTAAAACCGGGGAGCTGTTTTTT. Translation gives CASSLNGLAKTGELFF.

CDR3 DNA: TGTGCCAGCAGCCCTAAATGGGGCAGGGGTAACTATGGCTACACCTTC. This codes for CASSPKWGRGNYGYTF. This chain connects TRBV28 to TRBJ1-2, with a possible D match to TRBD1 (6 bases). The CDR3 length is 16 residues. V was cut by 6 bases and J by 1 base, with 18 bases left in between. Germline CDR1 reads MDHEN; CDR2 reads SYDVKM.

CDR3: CASSSYAGDTQYF. As DNA, the CDR3 is TGTGCCAGCAGCTCCTACGCGGGGGATACGCAGTATTTT. This rearrangement joins TRBV11-3 to TRBJ2-3, with D tentatively TRBD2 (6 bases). In germline, CDR1 is SGHNT, CDR2 YENEEA. CDR3 length: 13 amino acids. With 4 bases removed from V and 6 bases from J, the gap between germline ends came to 11 bases.

The chain links TRBV18 to TRBJ2-7, with TRBD1 matching 9 bases. Germline CDR1 and CDR2: KGHSH and LQKENI. The CDR3 is 14 residues long. Trimming cost V 3 bases and J 6 bases; bases outside gene matches: 6. CDR3 sequence reads: CASSPIEDRGEQYF. The DNA of the CDR3 is TGTGCCAGCTCACCCATAGAGGACAGGGGCGAGCAGTACTTC.

The chain recombines TRBV5-1 with TRBJ2-2; tentative D call: TRBD1 (6 bases). The germline V gene has CDR1 SGHRS and CDR2 YFSETQ. There are 16 residues in the CDR3. Trimming took off 1 base at V and 7 bases at J, with 17 bases between the two ends. CDR3 DNA: TGCGCCAGCAGCTTGCTAACAGGGACCGGAGGCGGGGAGCTGTTTTTT. Translating gives CASSLLTGTGGGELFF.

The genes are TRBV4-2 and TRBJ1-5; D gene uncertain. This CDR3 contains 15 residues. Deletions cut 0 bases from V and 4 bases from J, with 10 bases between. From germline, CDR1 is LGHNA and CDR2 YNFKEQ. CDR3 amino acids: CASSQDIGVNQPQHF. DNA of the CDR3: TGTGCCAGCAGCCAAGATATCGGGGTTAATCAGCCCCAGCATTTT.

The chain links TRBV19 to TRBJ1-5, with 7 positions matching TRBD1. Trimming took 5 bases from V and 7 from J; bases not matched to a gene: 14. Germline CDR1 LNHDA, CDR2 SQIVND (reference sequence). The CDR3 contains 16 residues. Here the CDR3 reads CASSGERGGLGQPQHF. CDR3 DNA sequence: TGTGCCAGTAGTGGGGAGAGAGGGGGCCTCGGACAGCCCCAGCATTTT.